One sample yielded the 19 T cell receptor beta chains listed below, sequenced in a study of CD8+CD57+ T cells in acquired aplastic anemia. It was genomic DNA that served as the template for profiling TCR beta VDJ and CDR3. TCRdb analysed the reads with MiXCR anew, one entry per CDR3 protein. Of around 160,000 distinct CDR3 sequences in the sample, around 50% were seen once. All patients picked for sequencing had shown, by flow cytometry, an expansion of CD8+CD57+ cells. Sequences were obtained from sorted CD4+, CD8+, or CD8+CD57+ T cells (not recorded which) from PBMCs. These receptors all come from a human donor with aplastic anemia.

The J gene is TRBJ1-6, the V gene TRBV9, with TRBD1 matching over 7 bases. CDR3 length: 15 amino acids. Germline V CDR1 and CDR2: SGDLS, YYNGEE. V lost 0 bases, J lost 10 bases, and 7 bases stayed unmatched. Here the CDR3 DNA reads TGTGCCAGCAGCGTAGAAGGGGGCGCGGGGTCACCCCTCCACTTT. Translating it yields CASSVEGGAGSPLHF.

This chain joins TRBV29-1 and TRBJ1-1; 10 nucleotides agree with TRBD1. There are 12 residues in the CDR3. J lost 4 bases, V lost 7 bases, and 3 bases had no gene match. Per germline, CDR1 SQVTM and CDR2 ANQGSEA. CDR3 loop: CSGRTGGTEAFF. CDR3 DNA sequence: TGCAGCGGGCGGACAGGGGGCACTGAAGCTTTCTTT.

J is TRBJ2-7 and V is TRBV29-1; D not certain. The length of the CDR3 is 11 residues. Germline assignment: CDR1 SQVTM and CDR2 ANQGSEA. V lost 0 bases, J lost 3 bases, and 3 bases lay in between. The CDR3 DNA reads as TGCAGCGTTGAAGATCTCTACGAGCAGTACTTC. It specifies CSVEDLYEQYF.

The CDR3 region is CAISQGITDTQYF. CDR3 sequence (DNA): TGTGCCATCAGTCAGGGTATCACAGATACGCAGTATTTT. The chain combines TRBV10-3 with TRBJ2-3; D may be TRBD1 (5 bases). The germline gives CDR1 ENHRY, CDR2 SYGVKD. The CDR3 is 13 amino acids. The V gene lost 5 bases and the J gene lost 2 bases, with 8 bases spanning the gap.

DNA for the CDR3: TGTGCCACCAGTGATGCCCCGGGTCATGAGCAGTTCTTC. This encodes CATSDAPGHEQFF. V gene TRBV24-1 combines with J gene TRBJ2-1; D gene ambiguous. CDR3 length: 13 residues. V shed 3 bases and J shed 8 bases, with 10 bases lying between them. Germline V lookup: CDR1 KGHDR, CDR2 SFDVKD.

This chain uses TRBV5-1 with TRBJ1-2, with 10 positions matching TRBD1. The trim removed 9 bases at V and 4 bases at J, leaving 6 bases unmatched. The length of the CDR3 is 13 residues. Germline-derived CDR1 and CDR2 are SGHRS and YFSETQ. In DNA form, the CDR3 reads TGCGCCACCGGCGGGACAGGGGTCTATGGCTACACCTTC. This codes for CATGGTGVYGYTF. Supplemented by reference TRBV5-1 and TRBJ1-2, the full variable domain reads KAGVTQTPRYLIKTRGQQVTLSCSPISGHRSVSWYQQTPGQGLQFLFEYFSETQRNKGNFPGRFSGRQFSNSRSEMNVSTLELGDSALYLCATGGTGVYGYTFGSGTRLTVV.

The chain couples TRBV15 to TRBJ1-4; 7 positions match TRBD1. Germline V CDR1 and CDR2: LNHNV, YYDKDF (reference sequence). The junction had 2 bases not matched to a gene; V was cut back by 3 bases and J by 7 bases. CDR3 length equals 13 residues. The CDR3 protein is CATSSGTVEKLFF. CDR3 nucleotide sequence: TGTGCCACCAGCAGCGGGACAGTTGAAAAACTGTTTTTT.

This clonotype showed up just a few times. CDR3 protein: CATSARETQYF. DNA of the CDR3: TGTGCCACCAGTGCCAGGGAGACCCAGTACTTC. The chain combines TRBV24-1 with TRBJ2-5; D uncertain. Per the germline V gene, CDR1 is KGHDR and CDR2 is SFDVKD. V lost 5 bases, J lost 5 bases, and 5 bases lay in between. The CDR3 is 11 residues long.

Note on this clonotype: This sequence may be a read error, since a much larger clone differs from it by one base. V and J are TRBV3-1 and TRBJ2-3, with D perhaps assigned TRBD1 or TRBD2 (5 bases each). The CDR3 length is 14 residues. The germline V gene has CDR1 LGHDT and CDR2 YNNKEL (reference sequence). The CDR3 here is CVSSQGGSTDTQYF. The CDR3 nucleotides read TGTGTCAGCAGCCAGGGCGGGAGCACAGATACGCAGTATTTT.

Of note for this clonotype: A read error may be the cause here, since a much bigger clone is one base away. The conserved phenylalanine or tryptophan is not found at the CDR3 terminus, so this likely reflects a read error. V usage is TRBV4-2 and J usage is TRBJ2-1; TRBD2 matches 10 bases. The junction had 8 bases not matched to a gene; V was cut back by 5 bases and J by 4 bases. This CDR3 spans 16 amino acids. The germline CDR1 and CDR2 sequences are LGHNA and YNFKEQ. The CDR3 DNA reads TGTGCCAGCAGCGGCTTTACTAGCGGGGCGTACAATGAGCAGTTCTCC. This translates into CASSGFTSGAYNEQFS.

This clonotype was observed once. The chain has TRBV7-6 and TRBJ2-3; D is unclear. V lost 2 bases to trimming and J lost 5 bases, with 5 bases between them. Germline assignment: CDR1 SGHVS and CDR2 FNYEAQ. This CDR3 is built from 12 residues. For the CDR3, the DNA is TGTGCCAGCAGCTTATCGAAAGATACGCAGTATTTT. Amino acids: CASSLSKDTQYF.

This clonotype has at least ten counts. The chain employs TRBV5-4 and TRBJ1-3, with D hard to call. V shed 2 bases and J shed 4 bases, with 1 base lying between them. The CDR3 consists of 11 residues. The germline gives CDR1 SGHNT, CDR2 YYREEE (reference sequence). CDR3: CASSFGNTIYF. CDR3 DNA: TGTGCCAGCAGCTTCGGAAACACCATATATTTT.

Concerning this clonotype itself: A read error is possible here, since a much larger clone lies one base away. The final CDR3 position lacks the conserved phenylalanine or tryptophan, pointing to a likely read error. V is TRBV9 and J is TRBJ2-2; 8 nucleotides match TRBD2. The CDR3 runs 16 residues. V lost 0 bases, J lost 4 bases, and 5 bases stayed unmatched. Germline values: CDR1 SGDLS, CDR2 YYNGEE. Here the CDR3 reads CASSVVELAVTGELFS. DNA of the CDR3: TGTGCCAGCAGCGTAGTTGAACTAGCGGTCACCGGGGAGCTGTTTTCT.

The chain is built from TRBV19 and TRBJ1-5; perhaps TRBD1 as D (6 bases). This CDR3 spans 14 amino acids. Trimming pared 4 bases from V and 7 bases from J, leaving 14 bases between. Germline CDR1 and CDR2: LNHDA and SQIVND (reference sequence). The CDR3 here is CASSNRVNEQPQHF. Here the CDR3 DNA reads TGTGCCAGTAGTAACAGGGTAAACGAGCAGCCCCAGCATTTT.

The sample holds many counts of this clonotype. The gene calls are TRBV20-1 and TRBJ1-2; D perhaps matches TRBD1 (6 bases). The germline CDR1 and CDR2 sequences are DFQATT and SNEGSKA (reference sequence). The V end lost 4 bases, the J end lost 8 bases, and 23 bases lay between the germline ends. The CDR3 spans 15 residues. The CDR3 sequence is CSATPGQGRLVGYTF. In DNA form, the CDR3 reads TGCAGTGCTACCCCGGGGCAGGGGAGACTTGTAGGCTACACCTTC.

There are many counts of this clonotype. The rearrangement links TRBV10-2 to TRBJ2-7, with D hard to call. Germline lookup yields CDR1 WSHSY and CDR2 SAAADI. The CDR3 loop spans 15 amino acids. With 6 bases removed from V and 0 bases from J, the gap between germline ends came to 15 bases. CDR3 sequence (DNA): TGCGCCAGCAGCTCGGGTGGCTATGGCTCCTACGAGCAGTACTTC. Residues: CASSSGGYGSYEQYF.

This clonotype has a count of ten or more. The CDR3 loop reads CSAPTPGGANYGYTF. DNA of the CDR3: TGCAGCGCTCCAACCCCAGGGGGAGCTAACTATGGCTACACCTTC. The chain joins TRBV29-1 to TRBJ1-2, with 7 bases lining up with TRBD1. CDR1 and CDR2 from the germline V gene are SQVTM and ANQGSEA. CDR3 length equals 15 residues. Germline trimming cut 7 bases from V and 0 bases from J; bases unmatched to any gene: 11.

This clonotype was counted only a few times. The CDR3 protein is CATSRVVRDYYNEQFF. The CDR3 nucleotides are TGTGCCACCAGCAGAGTAGTCCGGGACTACTACAATGAGCAGTTCTTC. This rearrangement joins TRBV15 to TRBJ2-1; TRBD2 agrees at 7 bases. Germline CDR1 and CDR2: LNHNV and YYDKDF (reference sequence). The CDR3 runs to 16 residues. The V and J ends lost 1 base and 3 bases, in that order; junction bases with no gene match: 6.

This clonotype has only one observation. The chain combines TRBV4-2 with TRBJ2-5, with 11 bases fitting TRBD2. This CDR3 has 16 amino acids. CDR1 is LGHNA and CDR2 is YNFKEQ in the germline V gene. Losses at the gene ends were 3 bases for V and 1 base for J; bases not matched to a gene: 4. CDR3 loop: CASSQTTSGAQETQYF. In DNA form, the CDR3 reads TGTGCCAGCAGCCAGACGACTAGCGGGGCCCAAGAGACCCAGTACTTC.